This T cell receptor beta chain was observed in a study of CD8 T cells in ankylosing spondylitis. General study findings and limits: Blood from ankylosing spondylitis patients appeared to carry a characteristic roughly 8-variant TCR beta motif. Disease-associated clonotypes exhibited CD8+ identity and were relatively infrequent in peripheral blood. Significant enrichment of disease-linked clones was reportedly seen in matched ankylosing spondylitis synovial fluid. A number of the motif variants had already been described in reactive arthritis synovial fluid and blood.

TCRdb recomputed calls from the 5' RACE reads with MiXCR, one row per CDR3 protein. Of around 150,000 distinct CDR3 sequences listed, 9.5% to 13% are singletons. Germline CDR1 is DFQATT and CDR2 is SNEGSKA (reference sequence). V dropped 5 bases and J dropped 4 bases, with 11 bases sitting between them. CDR3 length equals 12 residues. With regard to this clonotype: Its antigen is undetermined.

Sequenced input: blood, either unsorted or a sorted T cell fraction (not recorded which). The sequence was obtained from a male donor with ankylosing spondylitis or in good health (not recorded which). J is TRBJ1-2 and V is TRBV20-1, with D possibly being TRBD1 (6 bases). CDR3 DNA: TGCAGTGCTCCGAAGACAGGCTATGGCTACACCTTC. It is translated as CSAPKTGYGYTF.